This T cell receptor (beta chain) stems from a study of T cells in women clearing cervical HPV infection. A note on this clone: The antigen remains unidentified. Read coverage stops 3 residues before the CDR3 terminus; the germline J gene supplies the remainder.

Broader study findings: T-cell numbers per sample were unknown and may explain richness differences.

Profiling relied on immunoSEQ multiplex PCR, and the TCRdb table lists in-frame clones only, not all of them. This listing includes some 31,000 clones. V was shortened by 6 bases and J by 5 bases, with 16 bases between the two germline ends. The CDR3 loop spans 14 amino acids. Per the germline V gene, CDR1 is MNHEY and CDR2 is SVGEGT. The chain carries TRBV6-2 or TRBV6-3 and TRBJ2-5; tentative D call: TRBD1 (6 bases). The TCR sequence derives from a woman aged 18 to 75 with a cervical HPV16 infection that either progressed to CIN3+ or cleared (not recorded which). Sequenced input: blood buffy coat. CDR3 protein: CASSSQGPGETQYF. The DNA read from the CDR3 is TGTGCCAGCAGCTCCCAGGGGCCGGGTGAGACC.